The 15 T cell receptor beta chains given below trace back to one sample, sequenced in a study of response to subunit inactivated influenza vaccine. In TCRdb, the RT-PCR reads were re-called with MiXCR into one record per CDR3 protein. The table shows just under 550,000 distinct CDR3 sequences, with around 21% occurring only once. These data also formed part of another study, on T cells expressing NK-cell markers. In that study: Synthesis of TCR beta cDNA relied on 5'RACE template switching carrying UMIs.

The sequencing used CD4+ T cells sorted from PBMCs, collected roughly 12 days after vaccination. These receptors all come from a man aged 50 to 60 who received an inactivated influenza vaccine.

The J gene is TRBJ2-4, the V gene TRBV5-1; weak D call: TRBD1 (5 bases). V dropped 0 bases and J dropped 14 bases, with 15 bases sitting between them. This CDR3 is built from 13 residues. Germline V gene sequence: CDR1 SGHRS, CDR2 YFSETQ. CDR3 DNA sequence: TGCGCCAGCAGCTTGGACTTGGGGCCCCGAAAGTACTTC. Residues: CASSLDLGPRKYF.

This clonotype was detected only a few times. The V and J genes are TRBV4-1 and TRBJ2-3; the match to TRBD1 covers 9 bases. CDR1 MGHRA and CDR2 YSYEKL come from the germline V gene. The CDR3 extends over 15 amino acids. After removal of 4 bases from V and 2 bases from J, the junction contained 4 bases not matched to a gene. The CDR3 loop is CASSLQGANTDTQYF. In nucleotides, the CDR3 is TGCGCCAGCAGCCTACAGGGGGCGAACACAGATACGCAGTATTTT.

There are a few counts of this clonotype. This chain links TRBV5-1 with TRBJ2-3; a weak D match, TRBD2 (6 bases). The CDR3 sequence is 15 residues long. Germline CDR1 reads SGHRS; CDR2 reads YFSETQ. The V end was cut by 1 base, the J end by 4 bases, with 13 bases between. CDR3 sequence: CASSLTNKRADTQYF. The DNA of the CDR3 is TGCGCCAGCAGCTTGACCAACAAGCGGGCAGATACGCAGTATTTT.

The rearrangement uses TRBV5-8 and TRBJ1-3; 7 bases match TRBD1. With V trimmed by 0 bases and J by 8 bases, 2 bases remained unmatched. Germline CDR1 and CDR2: SGHTS and YDEGEE. The CDR3 runs 13 residues. CDR3 in DNA: TGTGCCAGCAGCTTGGCCAGGGGGGACACCATATATTTT. Amino acids: CASSLARGDTIYF.

This clonotype was seen ten or more times. The gene calls are TRBV20-1 and TRBJ2-1; 11 nucleotides line up with TRBD2. CDR3 length: 14 residues. CDR1 and CDR2 from the germline V gene are DFQATT and SNEGSKA (reference sequence). Unmatched junction bases numbered 7, after V lost 5 bases and J lost 7 bases. The CDR3 DNA reads TGCAGTGCTCGGATAGCGGGGGGGCTAAATGAGCAGTTCTTC. As protein: CSARIAGGLNEQFF.

This chain connects TRBV4-3 to TRBJ2-5; D might be TRBD1 or TRBD2, each matching 5 bases. Germline values: CDR1 LGHNA, CDR2 YSLEER. The CDR3 covers 14 residues. V was trimmed by 0 bases and J by 4 bases, leaving 9 bases between them. The CDR3 here is CASSQDPGPETQYF. The CDR3 nucleotides are TGCGCCAGCAGCCAAGATCCGGGACCAGAGACCCAGTACTTC.

This clonotype was seen only a few times. The chain uses TRBV7-6 and TRBJ2-3; D uncertain. This CDR3 has 16 amino acids. The germline gives CDR1 SGHVS, CDR2 FNYEAQ. Trimming pared 4 bases from V and 1 base from J, leaving 15 bases between. The CDR3 sequence is CASSSQAVAGTDTQYF. CDR3 bases: TGTGCCAGCAGCTCGCAGGCGGTTGCTGGCACAGATACGCAGTATTTT.

In this sample, this clonotype turned up a few times. J is TRBJ1-1 and V is TRBV12-3 or TRBV12-4; 7 nucleotides align to TRBD1. Losses at the gene ends were 6 bases for V and 1 base for J; bases not matched to a gene: 5. CDR3 length equals 14 residues. The CDR3 sequence is CASSRQGRNTEAFF. In DNA form, the CDR3 reads TGTGCCAGCAGCCGACAGGGTAGGAACACTGAAGCTTTCTTT.

This chain uses TRBV6-1 with TRBJ2-1, with a weak D call TRBD2 (5 bases). There are 15 residues in the CDR3. Germline V gene data show CDR1 as MNHNS and CDR2 as SASEGT. Trimming pared 5 bases from V and 0 bases from J, leaving 11 bases between. CDR3 DNA: TGTGCCAGCAGTCAGGACGGGAACTCCTACAATGAGCAGTTCTTC. Its translation: CASSQDGNSYNEQFF.

The rearrangement joins TRBV16 to TRBJ2-1, with 7 bases fitting TRBD1. Germline CDR1 is KGHSY and CDR2 is FQNENV. This CDR3 has 14 residues. V gave up 1 base and J gave up 6 bases; unmatched junction bases: 3. CDR3 sequence (DNA): TGTGCCAGCAGCCAATTATACAGGGGCAATGAGCAGTTCTTC. Amino acids: CASSQLYRGNEQFF.

The chain uses TRBV20-1 and TRBJ2-7; 9 bases align to TRBD1. From germline, CDR1 is DFQATT and CDR2 SNEGSKA (reference sequence). This CDR3 region has 14 residues. V dropped 3 bases and J dropped 12; count of bases not matched to a gene: 15. CDR3 bases: TGCAGTGCTAGCTCGGGACAGGGAGGCCGCGAACCGTACTTC. This codes for CSASSGQGGREPYF.

This clonotype was detected only a few times. This chain joins TRBV9 and TRBJ1-5; D remains unclear. Trimming left V 1 base short and J 5 bases short, with 13 bases between. The CDR3 is 15 residues long. From germline, CDR1 is SGDLS and CDR2 YYNGEE. This chain's CDR3 is CASSVSWRVDQPQHF. CDR3 sequence (DNA): TGTGCCAGCAGCGTAAGTTGGAGGGTAGATCAGCCCCAGCATTTT.

The chain joins TRBV6-2 or TRBV6-3 to TRBJ1-1; D gene uncertain. This CDR3 spans 13 amino acids. Germline values: CDR1 MNHEY, CDR2 SVGEGT. V lost 8 bases to trimming and J lost 1 base, with 11 bases between them. CDR3 sequence: CASAMRTNTEAFF. The CDR3 DNA reads TGTGCCAGCGCAATGAGAACGAACACTGAAGCTTTCTTT.

The CDR3 DNA reads TGTGCCAGCAGCTCCATCGGGCGGGGGACCAACTATGAGCAGTTCTTC. Residues: CASSSIGRGTNYEQFF. V gene TRBV3-1 combines with J gene TRBJ2-1; TRBD2 aligns across 7 bases. V was clipped by 5 bases and J by 8 bases; unmatched bases: 15. CDR1 LGHDT and CDR2 YNNKEL come from the germline V gene (reference sequence). CDR3 length: 16 residues.

There are a few counts of this clonotype. The CDR3: CASSLHTEAFF. The CDR3 nucleotides are TGTGCCAGCAGCTTACACACTGAAGCTTTCTTT. V and J are TRBV7-9 and TRBJ1-1; D is unclear. Germline lookup yields CDR1 SEHNR and CDR2 FQNEAQ (reference sequence). V lost 2 bases, J lost 3 bases, and 1 base lay in between. The CDR3 spans 11 residues.